The 11 T cell receptor beta chains below all came from one sample that was sequenced in a study of T cell changes during pregnancy in multiple sclerosis. Measured with immunoSEQ multiplex PCR; TCRdb has only the in-frame clones, and not every one. Among almost 35,000 clones, 90% were seen once, and the ten largest hold about 11%. The sequencing here drew on CD8+ T cells from peripheral blood mononuclear cells, taken before pregnancy. Receptors were obtained from a female donor with multiple sclerosis, enrolled in a pregnancy study.

V gene TRBV5-1 combines with J gene TRBJ2-7; possible D gene TRBD2, 5 bases. Per germline, CDR1 SGHRS and CDR2 YFSETQ. This CDR3 has 13 amino acids. The V and J ends lost 6 bases and 1 base respectively, with 11 bases between them. The CDR3 reads CASTLLASYEQYF. The CDR3, as DNA: TGCGCCAGCACCCTATTAGCGTCCTACGAGCAGTACTTC. The variable domain in full, completed from reference TRBV5-1 and TRBJ2-7, reads KAGVTQTPRYLIKTRGQQVTLSCSPISGHRSVSWYQQTPGQGLQFLFEYFSETQRNKGNFPGRFSGRQFSNSRSEMNVSTLELGDSALYLCASTLLASYEQYFGPGTRLTVT.

This clone is a singleton in its sample. The genes are TRBV29-1 and TRBJ1-1; 8 nucleotides agree with TRBD1. The V segment lost 7 bases and the J segment 5 bases; nucleotides outside the gene matches: 12. Germline values: CDR1 SQVTM, CDR2 ANQGSEA. The CDR3 is 14 amino acids. The CDR3 protein is CSAFGRGLETEAFF. The CDR3 DNA sequence: TGCAGCGCTTTTGGCAGGGGGCTGGAGACTGAAGCTTTCTTT.

This clone was detected once. The chain combines TRBV4-3 with TRBJ2-7; TRBD1 aligns across 10 bases. The CDR3 runs 14 residues. Germline CDR1 reads LGHNA; CDR2 reads YSLEER. The ends lost 4 bases at V and 6 bases at J; junction bases unmatched: 6. CDR3 sequence: CASSPRDRGFEQYF. In nucleotides, the CDR3 is TGCGCCAGCAGCCCCCGGGACAGGGGTTTCGAGCAGTACTTC.

The rearrangement joins TRBV6-5 to TRBJ1-1; 8 bases agree with TRBD1. CDR1 is MNHEY, CDR2 SVGAGI, per germline. The trim removed 5 bases at V and 4 bases at J, leaving 6 bases unmatched. This CDR3 spans 14 amino acids. Here the CDR3 reads CASSVGQAGTEAFF. The CDR3 coding sequence is TGTGCCAGCAGTGTGGGACAGGCCGGCACTGAAGCTTTCTTT.

The chain couples TRBV9 to TRBJ2-1, with a weak D call TRBD1 (6 bases). CDR1 SGDLS and CDR2 YYNGEE come from the germline V gene. The CDR3 has 15 amino acids. Trimming pared 2 bases from V and 5 bases from J, leaving 14 bases between. As DNA, the CDR3 is TGTGCCAGCAGCGTTGGGGGCTCCCCAAACAATGAGCAGTTCTTC. Encoded protein: CASSVGGSPNNEQFF.

The chain recombines TRBV4-1 with TRBJ2-7; TRBD2 matches at 9 bases. The germline gives CDR1 MGHRA, CDR2 YSYEKL. This CDR3 spans 14 amino acids. The J segment lost 4 bases and the V segment lost 0 bases, leaving 1 base of the junction unmatched. The CDR3 spells CASSQDSGGYEQYF. The CDR3 DNA reads TGCGCCAGCAGCCAAGACAGCGGGGGGTACGAGCAGTACTTC.

The V gene is TRBV9, the J gene TRBJ1-6; D may be TRBD1 (6 bases). Germline V CDR1 and CDR2: SGDLS, YYNGEE. V lost 5 bases and J lost 7, with 16 bases in between. The CDR3 has 15 amino acids. DNA of the CDR3: TGTGCCAGCAGTCTGATCACAGGGCCCAATTCACCCCTCCACTTT. The encoded protein is CASSLITGPNSPLHF.

This chain links TRBV7-2 with TRBJ1-6, with 8 bases matching TRBD1. This CDR3 comprises 16 residues. J gave up 0 bases and V 6 bases, and 4 bases lay outside the gene matches. Germline-derived CDR1 and CDR2 are SGHTA and FQGNSA. The CDR3 DNA reads TGTGCCAGCAGAAGACAGGGGAGCTCCTATAATTCACCCCTCCACTTT. This gives the protein CASRRQGSSYNSPLHF.

The V call is TRBV6-1, the J call TRBJ2-6; D gene unclear. V dropped 4 bases and J dropped 2 bases, with 18 bases sitting between them. This CDR3 region has 18 residues. Germline loops: CDR1 MNHNS, CDR2 SASEGT. The CDR3: CASSGVLGYGAGANVLTF. CDR3 nucleotides: TGTGCCAGCAGTGGTGTTCTTGGCTATGGAGCTGGGGCCAACGTCCTGACTTTC.

This clone was seen a single time. The chain joins TRBV4-1 to TRBJ2-3, with TRBD2 matching over 10 bases. J gave up 4 bases and V 2 bases, and 9 bases lay outside the gene matches. CDR1 is MGHRA and CDR2 is YSYEKL in the germline V gene. The CDR3 is 17 amino acids. CDR3 nucleotide sequence: TGCGCCAGCAGCCAATCTCCAGCGGGAGGGCCCCCAGATACGCAGTATTTT. Translated: CASSQSPAGGPPDTQYF.

This clone is a singleton in its sample. The chain has TRBV6-5 and TRBJ2-1; 10 bases are a match to TRBD2. The CDR3 has 15 residues. Losses at the gene ends were 5 bases for V and 7 bases for J; bases not matched to a gene: 8. Germline loops: CDR1 MNHEY, CDR2 SVGAGI. CDR3 nucleotides: TGTGCCAGCAGTACAGAAGCGGGAGGGCCGAATGAGCAGTTCTTC. It is translated as CASSTEAGGPNEQFF.